This T cell receptor beta chain appears in the sequencing data of a study of cytomegalovirus exposure and HLA in healthy donors. Turning to the study itself: Around 78 million unique TCR sequences came from HLA-typed donors in an early release. Overall study results and limits: Indistinguishable V segments, including TRBV6-2 and TRBV6-3, were excluded.

This CDR3 comprises 14 residues. The germline CDR1 and CDR2 sequences are MDHEN and SYDVKM. Trimming took 1 base from V and 1 from J, leaving 7 bases between them. Among the donors, all were healthy bone marrow donors. PCR was performed using 60 Vbeta and 13 Jbeta primers. This table comes from immunoSEQ multiplex PCR, and its TCRdb copy is limited to in-frame clones, with some not included. Counted here are about 260,000 clones, roughly 81% occurring once; the ten biggest clones make up about 2%. Worth noting for this clone: Its target is not known.

The chain employs TRBV28 and TRBJ2-5; no clear D gene. The specimen sequenced was PBMCs. This receptor was obtained from a woman between 40 and 55 years old in good health and CMV-seropositive. The CDR3 region is CASSLFTAQETQYF. DNA for the CDR3: TGTGCCAGCAGTTTATTTACAGCCCAAGAGACCCAGTACTTC. Together with reference TRBV28 and TRBJ2-5, the CDR3 gives the full variable domain: DVKVTQSSRYLVKRTGEKVFLECVQDMDHENMFWYRQDPGLGLRLIYFSYDVKMKEKGDIPEGYSVSREKKERFSLILESASTNQTSMYLCASSLFTAQETQYFGPGTRLLVL.